These 12 T cell receptor delta chains share one sample of origin, sequenced in a study of γδ T cells in repeated Plasmodium falciparum infection. Gammadelta T cells were flow-sorted from PBMC into Vgamma9/Vdelta2+ and Vdelta2-negative populations for bulk analysis. TCRdb ran CATT on the multiplex PCR reads. Of 85,000 to 90,000 delta-chain clones listed, over 1.1% were seen once; the top ten hold around 8.5%. The sample was gamma-delta T cells from blood. These receptors were collected from a pool of human donors (malaria-infected and uninfected, not separated).

This clone has a count of ten or more. This same CDR3 is encoded by further DNA sequences in the sample. This rearrangement joins TRDV1 to TRDJ1; 9 bases line up with TRDD3. The CDR3 is made up of 18 amino acids. The trim removed 7 bases at V and 3 bases at J, leaving 18 bases unmatched. CDR1 and CDR2 from the germline V gene are TSWWSYY and QGS. The CDR3 loop reads CALETDSYWGYGADKLIF. CDR3 bases: TGTGCTCTTGAGACCGATTCCTACTGGGGATACGGAGCCGATAAACTCATCTTT.

A note on this clone: This DNA's translation and the protein TCRdb lists, from a much larger clone, do not match at residue 10, likely due to a read error; the protein shown is translated from the DNA. The chain carries TRDV2 and TRDJ1, with TRDD3 identical over 10 bases. No J gene was available from TCRdb, and it was assigned here by a germline match of the DNA. V lost 0 bases and J lost 8; bases outside the gene matches: 29. The CDR3 length is 22 residues. CDR1 is GEAIGNYY and CDR2 is EKD in the germline V gene. The CDR3 loop is CACDTVNRPPMGDTRPHPKLIF. The DNA of the CDR3 is TGTGCCTGTGACACCGTAAATCGGCCGCCAATGGGGGATACACGTCCTCATCCAAAACTCATCTTT.

On this clone: TCRdb lists the protein of a much larger clone for this DNA, which differs at residue 13, so this is likely a read error; the protein given here is translated from the DNA itself. The rearrangement links TRDV2 to TRDJ3, with D possibly matching TRDD3 (5 bases). Germline V gene sequence: CDR1 GEAIGNYY, CDR2 EKD. The CDR3 contains 19 residues. The CDR3 bases are TGTGCCTGTGACACCGCGGGGGGCCCAAGCTCCTGGAACACCCGACAGATGTTTTTC. Protein: CACDTAGGPSSWNTRQMFF.

This clone was counted only a few times. A far larger clone is one nucleotide away, so this likely arose from a read error. The sample holds other DNA sequences that translate to the same CDR3. This chain joins TRDV1 and TRDJ1; 9 nucleotides line up with TRDD3. The J gene is absent in TCRdb and was assigned here via DNA matching to germline. CDR3 size: 25 residues. The germline V gene encodes CDR1 TSWWSYY and CDR2 QGS. The DNA for the CDR3 is TGTGCCCTTGGGGAGGCCCTATTCCTACGTTGGGCGCCTGGGGGATCCCGCCTACGGGGCTATAAACTCATCTTT. It specifies CALGEALFLRWAPGGSRLRGYKLIF.

As for this clone: This DNA's translation differs at residue 10 from TCRdb's protein, which comes from a much larger clone; a read error is likely, and the protein shown is translated from the DNA. This chain connects TRDV1 to TRDJ1; D gene unclear. TCRdb carries no J gene annotation; the J gene was assigned here by matching the DNA with germline. The germline gives CDR1 TSWWSYY, CDR2 QGS. The CDR3 has 14 residues. This chain's CDR3 is CALGGPGDTAKLIF. The CDR3 nucleotides read TGTGCTCTTGGGGGTCCTGGTGACACCGCTAAACTCATCTTT.

This clone was counted at least ten times. At the DNA level, this CDR3 is encoded by other sequences in the same sample as well. The V call is TRDV1, the J call TRDJ1, with 11 bases identical to TRDD3. Germline V CDR1 and CDR2: TSWWSYY, QGS. V dropped 1 base and J dropped 6; count of bases not matched to a gene: 31. The CDR3 has 24 residues. The CDR3 DNA is TGTGCTCTTGGGGAACAATCATACCTTCCCTTCGAACTACTGGGGGATAAAAAGGTTCATAAACTCATCTTT. It encodes CALGEQSYLPFELLGDKKVHKLIF.

This clone counts as medium-sized. Other DNA variants within this sample encode the same CDR3. V gene TRDV1 combines with J gene TRDJ1; D perhaps matches TRDD2 (6 bases). The CDR3 has 18 amino acids. Germline V gene sequence: CDR1 TSWWSYY, CDR2 QGS. V lost 2 bases and J lost 7, with 26 bases in between. The CDR3 is CALGEAFFLDGRGGKLIF. The CDR3 DNA sequence: TGTGCTCTTGGGGAAGCCTTCTTCCTCGACGGGAGAGGGGGTAAACTCATCTTT.

Comment on this clone: Since a far larger clone is one base different, this is likely a read error. Other nucleotide sequences from this sample produce the same CDR3. The rearrangement uses TRDV1 and TRDJ1; D gene unclear. The J gene was not available in TCRdb and was assigned here by matching the DNA to germline segments. Germline V gene sequence: CDR1 TSWWSYY, CDR2 QGS. This CDR3 is built from 19 residues. The ends were cut back, 2 bases at V and 0 bases at J, with 22 bases in the middle. CDR3 protein: CALGEVPIRLPIHTDKLIF. The CDR3 DNA follows: TGTGCTCTTGGGGAAGTTCCCATTCGACTCCCCATTCACACCGATAAACTCATCTTT.

About this clone itself: This likely stems from a read error, as it lies one base from a far larger clone. Different DNA sequences within this sample yield the same CDR3. The chain is built from TRDV2 and TRDJ1, with 7 positions matching TRDD3. CDR1 is GEAIGNYY and CDR2 is EKD in the germline V gene. CDR3 length: 16 residues. Trimming removed 1 base from V and 7 bases from J; junction bases left unmatched: 14. DNA of the CDR3: TGTGCCTGTGACACTTACTTAGGACTGGATACGGGTAAACTCATCTTT. Protein sequence: CACDTYLGLDTGKLIF.

This clone was counted at least ten times. Other DNA sequences from this sample encode an identical CDR3 as well. The chain joins TRDV3 to TRDJ1; 13 positions agree with TRDD3. J gave up 0 bases and V 3 bases, and 28 bases lay outside the gene matches. Looked up from germline, CDR1 is TVYSNPD and CDR2 is GDNSRS (reference sequence). This CDR3 comprises 23 residues. The CDR3 sequence is CAFRNFPSRTFDWGIRYTDKLIF. The CDR3 DNA follows: TGTGCCTTCAGGAATTTCCCTTCTCGCACCTTTGACTGGGGGATACGCTACACCGATAAACTCATCTTT.

This clone has at least ten counts. TCRdb attributes to this sequence the protein of a much larger clone, which differs from the DNA translation at residue 4; a read error is likely, and the protein displayed is translated from the DNA. The chain is built from TRDV2 and TRDJ2; 9 bases line up with TRDD3. After removal of 5 bases from V and 3 bases from J, the junction contained 6 bases not matched to a gene. Germline CDR1 GEAIGNYY, CDR2 EKD. The CDR3 consists of 15 residues. The CDR3, as DNA: TGTGCCTGTGGCAGGGGGGATACTGTGACAGCACAACTCTTCTTT. Amino acids: CACGRGDTVTAQLFF.

Of note for this clone: TCRdb's protein for this DNA is that of a much larger clone and differs from the translation at residue 18, likely a read error; the protein shown is the DNA translation. With the J gene uncalled, the V gene is TRDV1; the table's D call of TRDD3 was not tested on the DNA. CDR3 size: 20 residues. Germline CDR1 and CDR2: TSWWSYY and QGS. This CDR3 reads CALGETRYWGIYSHTDKFIF. The CDR3 region has the DNA TGTGCTCTTGGGGAAACCCGGTATTGGGGGATATATTCCCATACCGATAAATTCATCTTT.